The 30 T cell receptor beta chains below were found in one sample sequenced in a study of blood T cell repertoires in COVID-19. TCRdb keeps only in-frame clones here, not all; method: immunoSEQ multiplex PCR. This sample has some 250,000 clones; about 80% occur once, and the top ten carry about 3%. The sequencing input was peripheral blood. The receptors originated from an elderly woman with acute or convalescent COVID-19.

The chain is built from TRBV27 and TRBJ1-1; 7 bases map to TRBD1. The V segment lost 3 bases and the J segment 9 bases; nucleotides outside the gene matches: 7. The CDR3 is 13 residues long. The germline V gene has CDR1 MNHEY and CDR2 SMNVEV (reference sequence). The CDR3 coding sequence is TGTGCCAGCAGTTTGAAGACAGGGTACAAAGCTTTCTTT. Protein: CASSLKTGYKAFF.

The J gene is TRBJ1-2, the V gene TRBV20-1; the D gene is possibly TRBD1 (5 bases). Germline V CDR1 and CDR2: DFQATT, SNEGSKA (reference sequence). The CDR3 contains 15 residues. V lost 3 bases and J 5 bases, leaving 19 bases between the germline ends. The CDR3 sequence: CSASLTPQGGYGYTF. The DNA of the CDR3 is TGCAGTGCTAGTCTAACCCCTCAGGGAGGATATGGCTACACCTTC.

The CDR3 region is CASGDRTPFNTGELFF. In nucleotides, the CDR3 is TGCGCCAGCGGGGACAGGACCCCTTTTAACACCGGGGAGCTGTTTTTT. V and J are TRBV5-1 and TRBJ2-2; TRBD1 aligns across 8 bases. The CDR3 is made up of 16 amino acids. CDR1 and CDR2 from the germline V gene are SGHRS and YFSETQ. J was trimmed by 2 bases and V by 7 bases; bases with no gene match: 10. Full variable domain (rest looked up from reference TRBV5-1 and TRBJ2-2): KAGVTQTPRYLIKTRGQQVTLSCSPISGHRSVSWYQQTPGQGLQFLFEYFSETQRNKGNFPGRFSGRQFSNSRSEMNVSTLELGDSALYLCASGDRTPFNTGELFFGEGSRLTVL.

The chain joins TRBV2 to TRBJ2-1, with 10 bases lining up with TRBD2. There are 15 residues in the CDR3. The ends lost 5 bases at V and 8 bases at J; junction bases unmatched: 9. Germline loops: CDR1 SNHLY, CDR2 FYNNEI. Here the CDR3 reads CASSTISGRIHEQFF. CDR3 DNA sequence: TGTGCCAGCAGTACCATTAGCGGGAGGATCCATGAGCAGTTCTTC.

The J gene is TRBJ1-2, the V gene TRBV4-3; D might be TRBD1 (6 bases). The CDR3 runs to 15 residues. Germline CDR1 is LGHNA and CDR2 is YSLEER. With 2 bases removed from V and 8 bases from J, the gap between germline ends came to 18 bases. The CDR3, as DNA: TGCGCCAGCAGCCAAACCCGGACAGCCTCTTGGGGCTACACCTTC. Translating it yields CASSQTRTASWGYTF.

This clone was seen many times. This chain connects TRBV9 to TRBJ2-3, with no clear D. In germline, CDR1 is SGDLS, CDR2 YYNGEE. This CDR3 contains 20 residues. V was trimmed by 0 bases and J by 0 bases, leaving 23 bases between them. CDR3 coding DNA: TGTGCCAGCAGCGTAGGTTACGCCTTTGTTGCCCTAACTAGCACAGATACGCAGTATTTT. This codes for CASSVGYAFVALTSTDTQYF.

This clone was detected once. V is TRBV9 and J is TRBJ1-2, with D perhaps TRBD1 (5 bases). The CDR3 contains 14 residues. Trimming removed 0 bases from V and 8 bases from J, with 14 bases in between. The germline gives CDR1 SGDLS, CDR2 YYNGEE. As DNA, the CDR3 is TGTGCCAGCAGCGTAGCTGTGGCAGGGAACGGCTACACCTTC. Amino acids: CASSVAVAGNGYTF.

The V gene is TRBV20-1, the J gene TRBJ1-2, with D unresolved. Germline V CDR1 and CDR2: DFQATT, SNEGSKA (reference sequence). V shed 5 bases and J shed 7 bases, with 8 bases lying between them. The CDR3 runs to 10 residues. The CDR3 sequence: CSALKLGYTF. CDR3 nucleotides: TGCAGTGCTCTGAAGCTTGGCTACACCTTC.

The chain carries TRBV6-5 and TRBJ2-7; 8 bases line up with TRBD1. Germline CDR1 MNHEY, CDR2 SVGAGI. Losses at the gene ends were 2 bases for V and 5 bases for J; bases not matched to a gene: 2. The CDR3 totals 13 residues. The CDR3 is CASSYGTGDEQYF. The CDR3, as DNA: TGTGCCAGCAGTTACGGGACAGGAGACGAGCAGTACTTC.

The genes are TRBV19 and TRBJ1-1, with 8 bases fitting TRBD1. Unmatched junction bases numbered 9, after V lost 8 bases and J lost 4 bases. The CDR3 loop spans 14 amino acids. Germline V gene data show CDR1 as LNHDA and CDR2 as SQIVND (reference sequence). This CDR3 is CASPWQGARTEAFF. The DNA of the CDR3 is TGTGCCAGTCCTTGGCAGGGGGCTCGCACTGAAGCTTTCTTT.

The rearrangement links TRBV6-5 to TRBJ1-1, with 10 bases lining up with TRBD1. V lost 11 bases, J lost 3 bases, and 12 bases stayed unmatched. CDR1 is MNHEY, CDR2 SVGAGI, per germline. This CDR3 spans 15 amino acids. CDR3 residues: CAGSGGDRGYTEAFF. The CDR3, as DNA: TGTGCCGGATCGGGGGGGGACAGGGGTTACACTGAAGCTTTCTTT.

This clone occurred a few times. The chain is built from TRBV30 and TRBJ2-1; 12 nucleotides align to TRBD2. The V and J ends lost 3 bases and 12 bases, in that order; junction bases with no gene match: 6. Germline V gene sequence: CDR1 GTSNPN, CDR2 SVGIG (reference sequence). The CDR3 spans 13 residues. The DNA of the CDR3 is TGTGCCTGGAGGGAGGGACTAGCGGGTGGGCAGTTCTTC. It yields the protein CAWREGLAGGQFF.

This clone was detected only once. V usage is TRBV5-1 and J usage is TRBJ2-3; 8 positions agree with TRBD2. There are 15 residues in the CDR3. V trimming: 6 bases; J trimming: 2 bases; junction bases outside the gene matches: 8. CDR1 is SGHRS, CDR2 YFSETQ, per germline. The CDR3 DNA follows: TGCGCCAGCAACGCGGGCGGGGGGCTCACAGATACGCAGTATTTT. It is translated as CASNAGGGLTDTQYF.

The chain has TRBV15 and TRBJ1-1, with 10 positions matching TRBD1. The CDR3 extends over 15 amino acids. Germline values: CDR1 LNHNV, CDR2 YYDKDF (reference sequence). V gave up 4 bases and J gave up 5 bases; unmatched junction bases: 7. Here the CDR3 reads CATSTPDRGRTEAFF. CDR3 in DNA: TGTGCCACCAGCACACCTGACAGGGGGCGGACTGAAGCTTTCTTT. Full variable domain (missing parts from reference TRBV15 and TRBJ1-1): DAMVIQNPRYQVTQFGKPVTLSCSQTLNHNVMYWYQQKSSQAPKLLFHYYDKDFNNEADTPDNFQSRRPNTSFCFLDIRSPGLGDTAMYLCATSTPDRGRTEAFFGQGTRLTVV.

V gene TRBV10-3 combines with J gene TRBJ2-7; 8 nucleotides line up with TRBD1. The V gene's germline CDR1 is ENHRY and CDR2 SYGVKD. The CDR3 has 15 residues. The V gene end was trimmed by 6 bases and the J gene end by 3 bases; junction bases not matched to a gene: 10. The DNA for the CDR3 is TGTGCCATCAGCCCCGGGACAGGAGGCTTCTACGAGCAGTACTTC. The encoded protein is CAISPGTGGFYEQYF.

This clone was found many times. The J gene is TRBJ1-3, the V gene TRBV6-5; D is unclear. Germline values: CDR1 MNHEY, CDR2 SVGAGI. This CDR3 is 14 amino acids long. Trimming removed 6 bases from V and 0 bases from J, with 9 bases in between. The CDR3, as DNA: TGTGCCAGCAGGCCGGGTTCCTCTGGAAACACCATATATTTT. This codes for CASRPGSSGNTIYF.

Only one count was recorded for this clone. J is TRBJ2-3 and V is TRBV5-8, with 8 bases that match TRBD1. Germline lookup yields CDR1 SGHTS and CDR2 YDEGEE. Unmatched junction bases numbered 5, after V lost 3 bases and J lost 5 bases. The CDR3 has 14 residues. The CDR3 here is CASSSTGTGDTQYF. The CDR3 DNA reads as TGTGCCAGCAGCTCGACAGGGACAGGAGATACGCAGTATTTT.

The CDR3 protein is CSASLGRGNEQFF. Written as DNA, the CDR3 is TGCAGTGCTAGTCTTGGCAGGGGGAATGAGCAGTTCTTC. The chain joins TRBV20-1 to TRBJ2-1; 7 bases agree with TRBD1. The CDR3 length is 13 residues. From germline, CDR1 is DFQATT and CDR2 SNEGSKA (reference sequence). The J segment lost 7 bases and the V segment lost 3 bases, leaving 6 bases of the junction unmatched.

V and J are TRBV6-5 and TRBJ2-1; D perhaps matches TRBD1 (5 bases). Trimming removed 7 bases from V and 4 bases from J, with 11 bases in between. This CDR3 spans 13 amino acids. Germline V gene sequence: CDR1 MNHEY, CDR2 SVGAGI. The CDR3: CASTQTGYNEQFF. In DNA, the CDR3 is TGTGCCAGCACCCAAACAGGTTACAATGAGCAGTTCTTC.

The chain carries TRBV25-1 and TRBJ1-6, with a weak D call TRBD1 (5 bases). The germline gives CDR1 MGHDK, CDR2 SYGVNS. This CDR3 has 14 amino acids. V dropped 4 bases and J dropped 4 bases, with 8 bases sitting between them. The CDR3 DNA follows: TGTGCCAGCAGTGCGACAGTATATAATTCACCCCTCCACTTT. Its protein product is CASSATVYNSPLHF.

This chain connects TRBV4-2 to TRBJ1-2; TRBD1 matches at 7 bases. Trimming took 1 base from V and 4 from J; bases not matched to a gene: 9. The length of the CDR3 is 16 residues. CDR1 is LGHNA, CDR2 YNFKEQ, per germline. This CDR3 reads CASSQAWDSRSYGYTF. CDR3 sequence (DNA): TGTGCCAGCAGCCAAGCCTGGGACAGTAGGAGCTATGGCTACACCTTC.

The rearrangement uses TRBV2 and TRBJ1-2; D is undetermined. V was cut by 4 bases and J by 3 bases, with 6 bases left in between. The germline gives CDR1 SNHLY, CDR2 FYNNEI. The CDR3 runs to 12 residues. The CDR3 region is CASSGGDYGYTF. The CDR3 DNA follows: TGTGCCAGCAGTGGAGGAGACTATGGCTACACCTTC.

CDR3 residues: CASSPNTGELFF. The CDR3 DNA is TGTGCCAGCAGCCCTAACACCGGGGAGCTGTTTTTT. This rearrangement joins TRBV3-1 (or the pseudogene TRBV3-2) to TRBJ2-2; D not resolved. The CDR3 loop spans 12 amino acids. V was shortened by 4 bases and J by 2 bases, with 2 bases between the two germline ends. Germline V lookup: CDR1 LGHDT, CDR2 YNNKEL (reference sequence).

This chain joins TRBV6-5 and TRBJ2-6, with D perhaps TRBD2 (6 bases). Germline lookup yields CDR1 MNHEY and CDR2 SVGAGI. CDR3 length: 15 residues. V lost 7 bases and J 4 bases, leaving 14 bases between the germline ends. CDR3 sequence reads: CASNGGKAGANVLTF. The CDR3 region has the DNA TGTGCCAGCAACGGCGGGAAAGCCGGGGCCAACGTCCTGACTTTC.

V gene TRBV3-1 (or the pseudogene TRBV3-2) combines with J gene TRBJ1-2; no clear D gene. Germline loops: CDR1 LGHDT, CDR2 YNNKEL (reference sequence). CDR3 size: 12 residues. V was cut by 4 bases and J by 5 bases, with 8 bases left in between. The CDR3 is CASSLGEYGYTF. DNA of the CDR3: TGTGCCAGCAGCCTCGGGGAGTATGGCTACACCTTC.

The chain recombines TRBV5-1 with TRBJ2-1, with 14 bases aligning to TRBD2. The CDR3 has 18 amino acids. CDR1 SGHRS and CDR2 YFSETQ come from the germline V gene. The ends lost 5 bases at V and 0 bases at J; junction bases unmatched: 7. The CDR3 coding sequence is TGCGCCAGCAGTAAAGGACTAGCGGGAGGTTACTCCTACAATGAGCAGTTCTTC. It translates to CASSKGLAGGYSYNEQFF.

In this sample, this clone turned up a few times. This chain joins TRBV7-6 and TRBJ1-4; a possible D gene is TRBD1 (6 bases). The CDR3 is 16 amino acids. Deletions cut 1 base from V and 0 bases from J, with 9 bases between. Germline CDR1 and CDR2: SGHVS and FNYEAQ. Here the CDR3 reads CASSLEGVATNEKLFF. The DNA of the CDR3 is TGTGCCAGCAGCTTAGAGGGGGTTGCAACTAATGAAAAACTGTTTTTT.

This clone was observed a few times. This chain uses TRBV11-2 with TRBJ1-3, with D tentatively TRBD1 (5 bases). V gave up 1 base and J gave up 4 bases, with 11 bases separating them. Germline values: CDR1 SGHAT, CDR2 FQNNGV. The CDR3 extends over 15 amino acids. This CDR3 is CASSLGQFSGNTIYF. CDR3 nucleotide sequence: TGTGCCAGCAGCTTAGGACAGTTTTCGGGAAACACCATATATTTT.

This clone has just one count. This chain uses TRBV19 with TRBJ1-2; 8 bases are shared with TRBD1. CDR3 length equals 15 residues. Trimming cost V 3 bases and J 5 bases; bases outside gene matches: 8. Germline lookup yields CDR1 LNHDA and CDR2 SQIVND (reference sequence). CDR3 residues: CASSIGAGGAYGYTF. CDR3 in DNA: TGTGCCAGTAGTATTGGGGCAGGGGGCGCTTATGGCTACACCTTC.

J is TRBJ1-3 and V is TRBV6-5; TRBD1 aligns across 9 bases. CDR3 length: 16 residues. The J segment lost 9 bases and the V segment lost 0 bases, leaving 9 bases of the junction unmatched. The germline V gene has CDR1 MNHEY and CDR2 SVGAGI. CDR3 DNA sequence: TGTGCCAGCAGTTACTCGATTGGGACAGGGACGGGCACCATATATTTT. Translation gives CASSYSIGTGTGTIYF.